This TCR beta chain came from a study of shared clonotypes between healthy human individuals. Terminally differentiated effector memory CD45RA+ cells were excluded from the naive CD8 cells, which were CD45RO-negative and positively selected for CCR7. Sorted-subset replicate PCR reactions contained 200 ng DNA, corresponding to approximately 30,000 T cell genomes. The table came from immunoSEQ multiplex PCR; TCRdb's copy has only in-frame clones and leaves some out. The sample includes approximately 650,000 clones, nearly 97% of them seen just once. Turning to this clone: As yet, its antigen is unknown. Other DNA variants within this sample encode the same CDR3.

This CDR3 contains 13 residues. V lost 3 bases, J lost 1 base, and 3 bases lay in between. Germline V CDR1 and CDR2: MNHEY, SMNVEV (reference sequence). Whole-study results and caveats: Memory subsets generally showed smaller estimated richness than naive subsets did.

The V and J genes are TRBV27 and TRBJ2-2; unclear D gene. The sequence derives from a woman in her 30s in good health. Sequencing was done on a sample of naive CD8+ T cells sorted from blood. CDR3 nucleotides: TGTGCCAGCAGTTTGGAGAACACCGGGGAGCTGTTTTTT. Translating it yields CASSLENTGELFF.